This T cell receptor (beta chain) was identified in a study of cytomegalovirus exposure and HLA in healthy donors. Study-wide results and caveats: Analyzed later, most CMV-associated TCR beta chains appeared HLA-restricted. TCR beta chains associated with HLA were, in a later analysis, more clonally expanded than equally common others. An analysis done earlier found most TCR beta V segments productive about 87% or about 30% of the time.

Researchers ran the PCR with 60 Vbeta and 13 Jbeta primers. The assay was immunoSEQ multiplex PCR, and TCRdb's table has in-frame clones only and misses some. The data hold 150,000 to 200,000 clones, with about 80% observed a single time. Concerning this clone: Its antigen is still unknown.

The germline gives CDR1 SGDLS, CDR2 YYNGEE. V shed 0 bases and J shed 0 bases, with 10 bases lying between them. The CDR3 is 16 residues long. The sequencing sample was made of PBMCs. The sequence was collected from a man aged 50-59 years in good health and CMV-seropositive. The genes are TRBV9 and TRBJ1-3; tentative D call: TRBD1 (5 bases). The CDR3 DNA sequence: TGTGCCAGCAGCGTAGCGGGGGGACCCTCTGGAAACACCATATATTTT. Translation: CASSVAGGPSGNTIYF.